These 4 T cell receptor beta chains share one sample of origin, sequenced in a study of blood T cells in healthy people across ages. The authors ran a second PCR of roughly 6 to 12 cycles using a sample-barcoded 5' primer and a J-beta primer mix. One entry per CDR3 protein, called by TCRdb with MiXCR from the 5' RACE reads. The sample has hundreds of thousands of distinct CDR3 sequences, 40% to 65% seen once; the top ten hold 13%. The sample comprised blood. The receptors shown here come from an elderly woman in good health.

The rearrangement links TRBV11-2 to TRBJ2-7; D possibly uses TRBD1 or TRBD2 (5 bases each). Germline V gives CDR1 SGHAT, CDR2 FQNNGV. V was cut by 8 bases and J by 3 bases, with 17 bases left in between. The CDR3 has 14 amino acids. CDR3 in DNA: TGTGCCAGCGGCGCCGGGACGGCTTTCTACGAGCAGTACTTC. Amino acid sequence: CASGAGTAFYEQYF. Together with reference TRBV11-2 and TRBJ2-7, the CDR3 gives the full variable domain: EAGVAQSPRYKIIEKRQSVAFWCNPISGHATLYWYQQILGQGPKLLIQFQNNGVVDDSQLPKDRFSAERLKGVDSTLKIQPAKLEDSAVYLCASGAGTAFYEQYFGPGTRLTVT.

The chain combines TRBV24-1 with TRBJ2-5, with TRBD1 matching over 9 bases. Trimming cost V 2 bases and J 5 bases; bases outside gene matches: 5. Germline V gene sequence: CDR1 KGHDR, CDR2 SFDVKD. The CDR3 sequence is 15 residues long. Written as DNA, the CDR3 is TGTGCCACCAGTGATTCCGGGACAGGGTTGGAGACCCAGTACTTC. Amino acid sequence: CATSDSGTGLETQYF.

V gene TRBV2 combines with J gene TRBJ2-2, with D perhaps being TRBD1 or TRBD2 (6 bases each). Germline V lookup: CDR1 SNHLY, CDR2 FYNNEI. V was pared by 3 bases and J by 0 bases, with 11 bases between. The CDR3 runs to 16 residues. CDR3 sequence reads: CASSDRGPTNTGELFF. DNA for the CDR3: TGTGCCAGCAGTGATCGGGGGCCAACGAACACCGGGGAGCTGTTTTTT.

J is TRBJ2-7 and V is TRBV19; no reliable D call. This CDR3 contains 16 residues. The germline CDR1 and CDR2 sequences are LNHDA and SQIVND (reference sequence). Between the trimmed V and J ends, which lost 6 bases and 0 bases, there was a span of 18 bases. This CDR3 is CASSRELVPYSYEQYF. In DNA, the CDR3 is TGTGCCAGTAGCAGAGAGCTGGTACCTTACTCCTACGAGCAGTACTTC.